The text below deals with one T cell receptor beta chain. The target antigen is unknown. Germline V gives CDR1 MNHEY, CDR2 SVGAGI. Trimming removed 0 bases from V and 6 bases from J, with 9 bases in between. This CDR3 contains 14 residues. The data derive from a study of T cell responses to AZD1222 COVID-19 vaccine. Study-wide points: Repertoires in all cases were sampled only once the peak T cell response had passed.

This table comes from immunoSEQ multiplex PCR, and its TCRdb copy is limited to in-frame clones, with some not included. The data show 90,000 to 130,000 clones, about 95% seen once. The rearrangement uses TRBV6-5 and TRBJ1-5; the D gene is possibly TRBD1 (6 bases). This specimen was peripheral blood, taken 28 days after the second AZD1222 dose. The sequence was obtained from an adult who received the AZD1222 COVID-19 vaccine. CDR3 amino acids: CASSYSGGLQPQHF. The CDR3 nucleotides read TGTGCCAGCAGTTACTCTGGGGGGCTTCAGCCCCAGCATTTT.